The present entry profiles one T cell receptor beta chain with its context. Its antigen is unknown. This sample stems from a study of T cell responses to AZD1222 COVID-19 vaccine. Study information: Combined were second doses at about 4 or about 12 weeks.

Clones were sequenced by immunoSEQ multiplex PCR, and TCRdb holds only the in-frame ones, with some missing. Of 160,000 or so clones in the sample, 85% to 90% are singletons; the top ten hold 1.6%. Broader study findings: Nearly half of the spike-specific TCRs reportedly recognize variant regions that carry no mutations.

The germline gives CDR1 SGHNT, CDR2 YYREEE (reference sequence). The germline V and J ends were trimmed by 2 bases and 5 bases, with 10 bases remaining between them. The CDR3 is 14 residues long. V gene TRBV5-4 combines with J gene TRBJ2-2; D unresolved. This TCR was sampled from an adult in good health. This sample comprised peripheral blood, obtained on day 0 of AZD1222 vaccination. The CDR3 DNA follows: TGTGCCAGCAGCTTCGGTCAACAGACCGGGGAGCTGTTTTTT. Amino acid sequence: CASSFGQQTGELFF.